This TCR beta chain was obtained from a study of shared clonotypes between healthy human individuals. As defined, naive CD8 cells were CD45RO-negative and positively selected for CCR7, with terminally differentiated effector memory CD45RA+ cells excluded. The V gene end was trimmed by 1 base and the J gene end by 2 bases; junction bases not matched to a gene: 1. The CDR3 has 15 residues. CDR1 is SGHTA and CDR2 is FQGNSA in the germline V gene. TCRdb keeps only in-frame clones here, not all; method: immunoSEQ multiplex PCR. The table shows roughly 590,000 clones, with around 95% occurring only once. V usage is TRBV7-2 and J usage is TRBJ2-1; 8 positions agree with TRBD1. What was sequenced was naive CD8+ T cells sorted from blood. This sequence was found in a woman in her twenties or thirties in good health. The CDR3 nucleotides read TGTGCCAGCAGCTTAGGGACAGGGACCTACAATGAGCAGTTCTTC. It specifies CASSLGTGTYNEQFF.